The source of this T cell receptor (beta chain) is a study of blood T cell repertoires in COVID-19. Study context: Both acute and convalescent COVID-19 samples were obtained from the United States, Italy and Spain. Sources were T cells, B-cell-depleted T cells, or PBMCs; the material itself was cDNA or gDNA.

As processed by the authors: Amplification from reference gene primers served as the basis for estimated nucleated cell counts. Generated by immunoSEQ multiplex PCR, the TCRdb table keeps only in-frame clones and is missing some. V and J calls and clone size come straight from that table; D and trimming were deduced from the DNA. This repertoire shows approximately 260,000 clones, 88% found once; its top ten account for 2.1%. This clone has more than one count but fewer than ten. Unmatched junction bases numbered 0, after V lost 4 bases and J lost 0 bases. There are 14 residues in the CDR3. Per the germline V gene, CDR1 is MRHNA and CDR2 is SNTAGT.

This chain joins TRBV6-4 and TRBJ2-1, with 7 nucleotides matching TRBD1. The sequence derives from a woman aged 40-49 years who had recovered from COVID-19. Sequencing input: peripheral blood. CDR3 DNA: TGTGCCAGCAGTGGGGACAGCTCCTACAATGAGCAGTTCTTC. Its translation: CASSGDSSYNEQFF.